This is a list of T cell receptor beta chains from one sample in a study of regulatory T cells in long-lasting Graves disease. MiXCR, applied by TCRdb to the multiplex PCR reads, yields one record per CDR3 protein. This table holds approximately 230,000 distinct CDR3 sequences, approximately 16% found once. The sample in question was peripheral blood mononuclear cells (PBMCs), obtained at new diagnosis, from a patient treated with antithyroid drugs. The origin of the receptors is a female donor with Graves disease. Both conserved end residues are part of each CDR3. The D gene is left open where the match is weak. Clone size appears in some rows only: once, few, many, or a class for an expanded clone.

cdr3_aa: CASSPGQANNEQFF
cdr3_nt: TGTGCCAGCAGCCCGGGACAGGCAAACAATGAGCAGTTCTTC
j_call: TRBJ2-1
d_call: TRBD1
v_call: TRBV28
clone_size: many
cdr3_length: 14

cdr3_aa: CASSLGRTGHNEQFF
cdr3_nt: TGTGCCAGCAGCTTGGGAAGGACAGGCCACAATGAGCAGTTCTTC
j_call: TRBJ2-1
d_call: TRBD1
v_call: TRBV5-5
clone_size: many
cdr3_length: 15

cdr3_aa: CASSLGIGGNTIYF
cdr3_nt: TGTGCCAGCAGCTTAGGTATCGGGGGAAACACCATATATTTT
j_call: TRBJ1-3
d_call: .
v_call: TRBV11-2
clone_size: many
cdr3_length: 14

cdr3_aa: CASSRDRGTRTDTQYF
cdr3_nt: TGCGCCAGCAGCAGGGACAGGGGGACTCGCACAGATACGCAGTATTTT
j_call: TRBJ2-3
d_call: TRBD1
v_call: TRBV5-1
clone_size: many
cdr3_length: 16

cdr3_aa: CATRRDSADTQYF
cdr3_nt: TGTGCCACCAGGCGGGACAGCGCAGATACGCAGTATTTT
j_call: TRBJ2-3
d_call: .
v_call: TRBV24-1
clone_size: many
cdr3_length: 13

cdr3_aa: CASPPGGEEQYF
cdr3_nt: TGTGCCAGCCCACCAGGAGGGGAAGAGCAGTACTTC
j_call: TRBJ2-7
d_call: .
v_call: TRBV18
clone_size: few
cdr3_length: 12

cdr3_aa: CASSLTKLTEAFF
cdr3_nt: TGTGCCAGCAGCCTAACCAAGCTGACAGAAGCTTTCTTT
j_call: TRBJ1-1
d_call: .
v_call: TRBV7-2
clone_size: .
cdr3_length: 13

cdr3_aa: CASSLAPQATGELFF
cdr3_nt: TGTGCCAGCAGCTTAGCGCCGCAGGCCACCGGGGAGCTGTTTTTT
j_call: TRBJ2-2
d_call: .
v_call: TRBV7-6
clone_size: .
cdr3_length: 15

cdr3_aa: CASSGTGSGRGYTF
cdr3_nt: TGTGCCAGCAGTGGGACAGGGTCAGGGCGGGGCTACACCTTC
j_call: TRBJ1-2
d_call: TRBD1
v_call: TRBV2
clone_size: once
cdr3_length: 14

cdr3_aa: CASRRTGGADTQYF
cdr3_nt: TGTGCCAGCCGCCGGACAGGGGGCGCAGATACGCAGTATTTT
j_call: TRBJ2-3
d_call: TRBD1
v_call: TRBV27
clone_size: many
cdr3_length: 14

cdr3_aa: CATSDARDLNTEAFF
cdr3_nt: TGTGCCACCAGTGACGCCAGGGATTTGAACACTGAAGCTTTCTTT
j_call: TRBJ1-1
d_call: .
v_call: TRBV24-1
clone_size: .
cdr3_length: 15

cdr3_aa: CASSAAVSYNEQFF
cdr3_nt: TGTGCCAGCAGTGCAGCTGTCTCCTACAATGAGCAGTTCTTC
j_call: TRBJ2-1
d_call: .
v_call: TRBV2
clone_size: many
cdr3_length: 14

cdr3_aa: CASSYRTGNQPQHF
cdr3_nt: TGTGCCAGCAGTTACAGGACAGGCAATCAGCCCCAGCATTTT
j_call: TRBJ1-5
d_call: .
v_call: TRBV6-2/TRBV6-3
clone_size: .
cdr3_length: 14

cdr3_aa: CASGVSSGRFGETQYF
cdr3_nt: TGCGCCAGCGGCGTGTCTAGCGGGAGATTTGGGGAGACCCAGTACTTC
j_call: TRBJ2-5
d_call: TRBD2
v_call: TRBV10-2
clone_size: many
cdr3_length: 16

cdr3_aa: CASRKWQGFTDTQYF
cdr3_nt: TGTGCCAGCAGAAAGTGGCAGGGGTTCACAGATACGCAGTATTTT
j_call: TRBJ2-3
d_call: .
v_call: TRBV7-2
clone_size: many
cdr3_length: 15

cdr3_aa: CSGDRGGNEQFF
cdr3_nt: TGCAGCGGGGACAGGGGGGGCAATGAGCAGTTCTTC
j_call: TRBJ2-1
d_call: TRBD1
v_call: TRBV29-1
clone_size: many
cdr3_length: 12

cdr3_aa: CSVPKRDSSYEQYF
cdr3_nt: TGCAGCGTCCCGAAACGGGACAGCTCCTACGAGCAGTACTTC
j_call: TRBJ2-7
d_call: TRBD1
v_call: TRBV29-1
clone_size: many
cdr3_length: 14